Each of the 22 T cell receptor beta chains below was sequenced from the same sample in a study of blood T cell repertoires in COVID-19. Clones were read by immunoSEQ multiplex PCR, and TCRdb kept only the in-frame ones, dropping some. The sample includes about 94,000 clones, more than 75% seen only once; the top ten take 4.5% to 6%. Sequencing used peripheral blood. The receptors originated from a woman older than 75 with acute or convalescent COVID-19.

V and J are TRBV12-3 or TRBV12-4 and TRBJ1-2, with D possibly TRBD1 on 6 matching bases. The CDR3 sequence is 11 residues long. Deletions cut 8 bases from V and 6 bases from J, with 10 bases between. CDR3 protein: CASRNRDGYTF. In DNA form, the CDR3 reads TGTGCCAGCCGGAACAGGGATGGCTACACCTTC.

This clone was observed a handful of times. This chain connects TRBV5-1 to TRBJ1-5; D is unclear. The germline V gene has CDR1 SGHRS and CDR2 YFSETQ. Trimming removed 0 bases from V and 6 bases from J, with 7 bases in between. The CDR3 covers 13 residues. In DNA, the CDR3 is TGCGCCAGCAGCTTGGTCCCCGGTCAGCCCCAGCATTTT. This codes for CASSLVPGQPQHF.

The chain links TRBV7-2 to TRBJ1-1, with D perhaps matching TRBD1 (6 bases). Germline V gene lookup returns CDR1 SGHTA and CDR2 FQGNSA. The CDR3 contains 15 residues. V was cut by 4 bases and J by 1 base, with 13 bases left in between. The CDR3 region has the DNA TGTGCCAGCAGCTCCGCCACGGACAGGAACACTGAAGCTTTCTTT. Amino acid sequence: CASSSATDRNTEAFF. The full variable domain, its missing parts supplied by reference TRBV7-2 and TRBJ1-1, is GAGVSQSPSNKVTEKGKDVELRCDPISGHTALYWYRQSLGQGLEFLIYFQGNSAPDKSGLPSDRFSAERTGGSVSTLTIQRTQQEDSAVYLCASSSATDRNTEAFFGQGTRLTVV.

This clone was counted a few times. CDR3 residues: CASSHLGTQGVNEQFF. The CDR3 DNA reads as TGTGCCAGCAGCCACCTCGGGACACAGGGAGTGAATGAGCAGTTCTTC. The chain has TRBV4-2 and TRBJ2-1, with D tentatively TRBD1 (6 bases). Germline CDR1 and CDR2: LGHNA and YNFKEQ. Trimming took 3 bases from V and 7 from J, leaving 19 bases between them. The CDR3 covers 16 residues.

This rearrangement joins TRBV9 to TRBJ1-2; D perhaps matches TRBD1 (5 bases). The V gene lost 3 bases and the J gene lost 7 bases, with 16 bases spanning the gap. The CDR3 totals 14 residues. Germline lookup yields CDR1 SGDLS and CDR2 YYNGEE. In DNA form, the CDR3 reads TGTGCCAGCAGCGCTGGCACTGGGGGGTTTGGCTACACCTTC. This sequence encodes CASSAGTGGFGYTF.

On this clone: At one boundary the junction diverges from the germline segment, which might be a read error. V is TRBV7-7 and J is TRBJ2-1; D is undetermined. This CDR3 is 14 amino acids long. Germline V lookup: CDR1 SSHAT, CDR2 FNYEAQ (reference sequence). The CDR3 coding sequence is TGTGCTAGCAGCTTAGGCGACACCTACAATGAGCAGTTCTTC. As protein: CASSLGDTYNEQFF.

The chain recombines TRBV4-3 with TRBJ2-7; D is uncertain. Germline CDR1 and CDR2: LGHNA and YSLEER. Trimming cost V 0 bases and J 1 base, with 7 bases left between them. The CDR3 runs 14 residues. CDR3 region: CASSQDFASYEQYF. The CDR3 nucleotides are TGCGCCAGCAGCCAAGATTTCGCGTCCTACGAGCAGTACTTC.

J is TRBJ1-6 and V is TRBV7-9; 7 bases agree with TRBD1. Germline V gene sequence: CDR1 SEHNR, CDR2 FQNEAQ (reference sequence). CDR3 length equals 15 residues. With 8 bases clipped from V and 1 base from J, the junction kept 5 bases outside the gene matches. The CDR3 reads CASGTDSSYNSPLHF. The CDR3 DNA is TGTGCCAGCGGGACAGATTCTTCCTATAATTCACCCCTCCACTTT.

V and J are TRBV19 and TRBJ1-3; D might be TRBD1 (6 bases). This CDR3 contains 15 residues. CDR1 is LNHDA, CDR2 SQIVND, per germline (reference sequence). V lost 5 bases and J 0 bases, leaving 11 bases between the germline ends. The DNA of the CDR3 is TGTGCCAGTAGTTTCGACAGGACCTCTGGAAACACCATATATTTT. Its protein is CASSFDRTSGNTIYF.

The rearrangement uses TRBV4-2 and TRBJ2-3; 10 bases agree with TRBD2. The V gene end was trimmed by 8 bases and the J gene end by 0 bases; junction bases not matched to a gene: 5. The CDR3 runs to 15 residues. CDR1 LGHNA and CDR2 YNFKEQ come from the germline V gene. The CDR3: CASSLLAGSTDTQYF. The CDR3 coding sequence is TGTGCCAGCTCCCTACTAGCGGGGAGCACAGATACGCAGTATTTT.

The chain joins TRBV3-1 (or the pseudogene TRBV3-2) to TRBJ2-5; the match to TRBD2 covers 7 bases. Trimming cost V 8 bases and J 2 bases; bases outside gene matches: 11. This CDR3 is 15 amino acids long. Per germline, CDR1 LGHDT and CDR2 YNNKEL (reference sequence). For the CDR3, the DNA is TGTGCCAGCCATGAGCGGGGCCGCCCACAAGAGACCCAGTACTTC. Residues: CASHERGRPQETQYF.

The chain employs TRBV18 and TRBJ1-1; D gene ambiguous. The V and J ends lost 1 base and 1 base respectively, with 10 bases between them. The CDR3 is 15 residues long. From germline, CDR1 is KGHSH and CDR2 LQKENI. In DNA form, the CDR3 reads TGTGCCAGCTCACCACGACCGGCGGAGAACACTGAAGCTTTCTTT. This gives the protein CASSPRPAENTEAFF.

The rearrangement links TRBV11-3 to TRBJ2-2; 7 nucleotides line up with TRBD2. CDR3 size: 18 residues. V lost 0 bases to trimming and J lost 4 bases; unmatched junction nucleotides: 11. The germline CDR1 and CDR2 sequences are SGHNT and YENEEA. Here the CDR3 DNA reads TGTGCCAGCAGCTTAGATCAGAGACTAGCAGGCTCCACCGGGGAGCTGTTTTTT. Its translation: CASSLDQRLAGSTGELFF.

The chain combines TRBV9 with TRBJ2-6; the match to TRBD1 covers 7 bases. The CDR3 is made up of 16 amino acids. Germline assignment: CDR1 SGDLS and CDR2 YYNGEE. V lost 0 bases and J lost 2; bases outside the gene matches: 2. CDR3 nucleotides: TGTGCCAGCAGCGTAGTGAGGGGGCCTGGGGCCAACGTCCTGACTTTC. This gives the protein CASSVVRGPGANVLTF.

V is TRBV27 and J is TRBJ2-2; 9 positions agree with TRBD2. Germline values: CDR1 MNHEY, CDR2 SMNVEV (reference sequence). CDR3 size: 19 residues. After removal of 6 bases from V and 4 bases from J, the junction contained 18 bases not matched to a gene. For the CDR3, the DNA is TGTGCCAGCAGCATTAGAGTTGGGCGGGAGGGTGAGGTCACCGGGGAGCTGTTTTTT. Encoded protein: CASSIRVGREGEVTGELFF.

V usage is TRBV4-2 and J usage is TRBJ2-7; D is perhaps TRBD1 (5 bases). The CDR3 has 15 amino acids. The V gene lost 0 bases and the J gene lost 2 bases, with 11 bases spanning the gap. The V gene's germline CDR1 is LGHNA and CDR2 YNFKEQ. The CDR3 bases are TGTGCCAGCAGCCAAGAACGAGACAGTACCTACGAGCAGTACTTC. It is translated as CASSQERDSTYEQYF.

The chain is built from TRBV4-1 and TRBJ1-1; 9 nucleotides line up with TRBD1. CDR1 is MGHRA, CDR2 YSYEKL, per germline. V lost 4 bases to trimming and J lost 4 bases; unmatched junction nucleotides: 4. The length of the CDR3 is 14 residues. CDR3 in amino acids: CASSLRQGGTEAFF. The CDR3 DNA sequence: TGCGCCAGCAGCCTCAGACAGGGGGGCACTGAAGCTTTCTTT.

This sequence joins TRBV27 and TRBJ2-7; no clear D. V dropped 4 bases and J dropped 1 base, with 14 bases sitting between them. CDR1 MNHEY and CDR2 SMNVEV come from the germline V gene (reference sequence). The CDR3 is made up of 15 amino acids. The CDR3 here is CASSSPLVSSYEQYF. DNA for the CDR3: TGTGCCAGCAGTTCCCCTTTAGTATCATCCTACGAGCAGTACTTC.

The V call is TRBV18, the J call TRBJ2-5, with TRBD1 identical over 7 bases. Germline CDR1 reads KGHSH; CDR2 reads LQKENI. This CDR3 has 15 amino acids. The ends lost 3 bases at V and 9 bases at J; junction bases unmatched: 13. The CDR3 sequence: CASSPGGTARAAQYF. The CDR3 region has the DNA TGTGCCAGCTCACCGGGTGGGACAGCGAGGGCGGCCCAGTACTTC.

The CDR3 bases are TGTGCCAGCAGCTCCAGGGCGGGGAGGGAGGTAGGCGGCTACACCTTC. Amino acid sequence: CASSSRAGREVGGYTF. V gene TRBV7-2 combines with J gene TRBJ1-2; D might be TRBD1 (5 bases). Germline CDR1 SGHTA, CDR2 FQGNSA. V was shortened by 4 bases and J by 8 bases, with 23 bases between the two germline ends. The CDR3 is 16 amino acids. Filled out from reference TRBV7-2 and TRBJ1-2, the complete variable domain reads GAGVSQSPSNKVTEKGKDVELRCDPISGHTALYWYRQSLGQGLEFLIYFQGNSAPDKSGLPSDRFSAERTGGSVSTLTIQRTQQEDSAVYLCASSSRAGREVGGYTFGSGTRLTVV.

The rearrangement joins TRBV29-1 to TRBJ1-2, with 12 bases aligning to TRBD1. The CDR3 covers 15 residues. V was pared by 5 bases and J by 6 bases, with 10 bases of the junction left unmatched. Germline CDR1 SQVTM, CDR2 ANQGSEA. The CDR3 nucleotides are TGCAGCGTTACCCGGGACAGGGGGCGCCGAGATGGCTACACCTTC. The encoded protein is CSVTRDRGRRDGYTF.

J is TRBJ1-4 and V is TRBV18; D uncertain. Trimming cost V 4 bases and J 7 bases, with 13 bases left between them. The CDR3 totals 14 residues. CDR1 KGHSH and CDR2 LQKENI come from the germline V gene. As DNA, the CDR3 is TGTGCCAGCTCACACGAGGGTTTGCGTGAAAAACTGTTTTTT. Translated, it gives CASSHEGLREKLFF.